The present TCR beta chain was sequenced within a study of CD8+ T cells in alopecia areata. Study context: Tofacitinib treatment spanned 6 to 18 months, with 6 months off drug afterward. Study-level results: Persistence in scalp and blood during tofacitinib was observed for many expanded lesional clones. Researchers report lesional scalp, most notably alopecia totalis/universalis, outstripped normal scalp in clonality.

In germline, CDR1 is MNHEY, CDR2 SMNVEV (reference sequence). The CDR3 has 13 residues. V was clipped by 6 bases and J by 5 bases; unmatched bases: 6. For this clone: The antigen is undetermined.

Regarding treatment: oral pan-JAK inhibitor, 5-10 mg twice daily. Peripheral blood and lesional scalp punch biopsies came from alopecia areata patients. RNA extraction was followed by reverse transcription into cDNA, which acted as the sequencing template. Sequencing used immunoSEQ multiplex PCR; TCRdb keeps in-frame clones, though not all of them. Here the sample spans over 120,000 clones, about 51% being singletons. The specimen was CD8+ T cells sorted from blood, collected at week 4, from a patient treated with tofacitinib. The genes are TRBV27 and TRBJ1-2; 7 bases match TRBD1. The source of this sequence is a human donor with alopecia areata. Here the CDR3 reads CASSGTVGYGYTF. CDR3 sequence (DNA): TGTGCCAGCAGCGGGACAGTAGGGTATGGCTACACCTTC.